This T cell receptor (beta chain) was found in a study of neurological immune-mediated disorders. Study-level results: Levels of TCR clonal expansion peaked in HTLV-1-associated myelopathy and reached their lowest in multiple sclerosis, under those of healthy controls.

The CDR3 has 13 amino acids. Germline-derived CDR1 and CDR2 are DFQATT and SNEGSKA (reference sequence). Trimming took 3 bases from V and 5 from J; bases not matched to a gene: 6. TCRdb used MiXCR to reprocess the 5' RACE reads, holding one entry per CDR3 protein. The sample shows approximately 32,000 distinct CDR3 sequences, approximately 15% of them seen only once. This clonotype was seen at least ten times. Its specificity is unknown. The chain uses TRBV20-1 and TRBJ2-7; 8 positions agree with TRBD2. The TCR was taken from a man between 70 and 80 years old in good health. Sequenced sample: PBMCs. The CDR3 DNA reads TGCAGTGCTAGCGGGGGGGCCTTCGACGAGCAGTACTTC. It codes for CSASGGAFDEQYF.